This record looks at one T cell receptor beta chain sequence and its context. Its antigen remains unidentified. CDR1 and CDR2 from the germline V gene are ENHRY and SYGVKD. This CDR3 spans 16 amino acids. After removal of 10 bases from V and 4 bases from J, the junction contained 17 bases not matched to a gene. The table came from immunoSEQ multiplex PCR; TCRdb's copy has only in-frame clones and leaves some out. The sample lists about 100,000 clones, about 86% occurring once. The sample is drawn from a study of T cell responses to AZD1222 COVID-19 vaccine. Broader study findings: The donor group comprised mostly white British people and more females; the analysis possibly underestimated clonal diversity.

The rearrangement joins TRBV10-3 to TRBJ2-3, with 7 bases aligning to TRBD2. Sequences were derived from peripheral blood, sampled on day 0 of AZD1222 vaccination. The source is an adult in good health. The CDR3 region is CATSSGGSLTADTQYF. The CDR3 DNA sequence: TGTGCCACCTCTAGCGGCGGAAGCCTGACCGCAGATACGCAGTATTTT.